Each of the 24 T cell receptor beta chains below was sequenced from the same sample in a study of OX40 agonist ivuxolimab in advanced cancers. Profiled with immunoSEQ multiplex PCR; TCRdb holds only in-frame clones, not every one. The sample lists 84,000 or so clones, 75% to 90% seen once, with approximately 2.6% in the top ten. The specimen was CD4+ or CD8+ T cells sorted from blood, collected in a trial of the OX40 agonist ivuxolimab. The receptors derive from an adult with an advanced solid tumor such as melanoma, head and neck, liver or kidney cancer.

The chain has TRBV6-5 and TRBJ1-6; no clear D gene. This CDR3 has 14 amino acids. V was trimmed by 7 bases and J by 7 bases, leaving 14 bases between them. The germline V gene has CDR1 MNHEY and CDR2 SVGAGI. The CDR3 bases are TGTGCCAGCAAGATTTGGGGAAACAATTCACCCCTCCACTTT. Translation: CASKIWGNNSPLHF.

The chain recombines TRBV4-2 with TRBJ1-5; D ambiguous. This CDR3 contains 15 residues. Germline V gene sequence: CDR1 LGHNA, CDR2 YNFKEQ. Trimming shortened V by 4 bases and J by 9 bases, and 19 bases separated the two germline ends. Here the CDR3 reads CASSPTAAVQRPQHF. The CDR3 DNA follows: TGTGCCAGCAGCCCTACGGCGGCGGTCCAACGGCCCCAGCATTTT.

This rearrangement joins TRBV6-6 to TRBJ2-7; the D gene is possibly TRBD1 (5 bases). V lost 0 bases to trimming and J lost 2 bases, with 8 bases between them. The CDR3 runs to 14 residues. Germline CDR1 MNHNY, CDR2 SVGAGI (reference sequence). CDR3 sequence (DNA): TGTGCCAGCAGTTACTCGGACAAAACCTACGAGCAGTACTTC. This codes for CASSYSDKTYEQYF.

For the CDR3, the DNA is TGTGCCAGCACCTTTGGAGGGGAGCTCTCTGGGGCCAACGTCCTGACTTTC. This encodes CASTFGGELSGANVLTF. The rearrangement uses TRBV28 and TRBJ2-6; possibly TRBD2 for D (6 bases). V was shortened by 7 bases and J by 0 bases, with 16 bases between the two germline ends. This CDR3 is built from 17 residues. CDR1 and CDR2 from the germline V gene are MDHEN and SYDVKM.

V and J are TRBV5-1 and TRBJ2-7; D is possibly TRBD2 (6 bases). From germline, CDR1 is SGHRS and CDR2 YFSETQ. The CDR3 contains 14 residues. The ends were cut back, 5 bases at V and 3 bases at J, with 15 bases in the middle. CDR3 in amino acids: CASRPQGGGYEQYF. CDR3 bases: TGCGCCAGCAGGCCGCAGGGAGGAGGCTACGAGCAGTACTTC.

The genes are TRBV5-7 and TRBJ2-7; no definite D call. TRBV5-7 is an ORF for which the function is uncertain. The CDR3 totals 13 residues. V was pared by 10 bases and J by 0 bases, with 14 bases between. In DNA form, the CDR3 reads TGTGCCCATCCCCCAGAGAGCTCCTACGAGCAGTACGTC. It is translated as CAHPPESSYEQYV.

The V call is TRBV5-6, the J call TRBJ1-2; D possibly corresponds to TRBD1 (5 bases). V gave up 1 base and J gave up 3 bases, with 7 bases separating them. CDR1 SGHDT and CDR2 YYEEEE come from the germline V gene. The CDR3 extends over 13 amino acids. CDR3 residues: CASSLFRDYGYTF. The CDR3 DNA sequence: TGTGCCAGCAGCTTGTTCAGGGACTATGGCTACACCTTC. The entire variable domain, with the rest obtained from reference TRBV5-6 and TRBJ1-2, is as follows: DAGVTQSPTHLIKTRGQQVTLRCSPKSGHDTVSWYQQALGQGPQFIFQYYEEEERQRGNFPDRFSGHQFPNYSSELNVNALLLGDSALYLCASSLFRDYGYTFGSGTRLTVV.

The rearrangement joins TRBV5-1 to TRBJ1-5; D is undetermined. The CDR3 totals 13 residues. CDR1 SGHRS and CDR2 YFSETQ come from the germline V gene. V lost 0 bases to trimming and J lost 5 bases, with 6 bases between them. In DNA, the CDR3 is TGCGCCAGCAGCTTGGGTTTCGATCAGCCCCAGCATTTT. Translating it yields CASSLGFDQPQHF.

This sequence joins TRBV9 and TRBJ1-4, with TRBD1 matching over 7 bases. The junction had 13 bases not matched to a gene; V was cut back by 0 bases and J by 8 bases. There are 17 residues in the CDR3. Per germline, CDR1 SGDLS and CDR2 YYNGEE. The CDR3 bases are TGTGCCAGCAGCGTAGAGGGGACAGAAACAGGGTGGGAAAAACTGTTTTTT. This sequence encodes CASSVEGTETGWEKLFF.

This rearrangement joins TRBV6-5 to TRBJ2-7; D may correspond to TRBD1 or TRBD2 (6 bases each). This CDR3 comprises 14 residues. V was cut by 1 base and J by 1 base, with 8 bases left in between. The germline CDR1 and CDR2 sequences are MNHEY and SVGAGI. CDR3 nucleotides: TGTGCCAGCAGTTACTGGGGGGCGTCCTACGAGCAGTACTTC. It encodes CASSYWGASYEQYF.

The chain employs TRBV5-1 and TRBJ2-3; TRBD2 matches at 10 bases. CDR1 SGHRS and CDR2 YFSETQ come from the germline V gene. The CDR3 has 15 amino acids. V shed 3 bases, J shed 5 bases, and the junction held 6 bases outside the gene matches. For the CDR3, the DNA is TGCGCCAGCAGCTCTGGACTAGCGGATGTAGATACGCAGTATTTT. Residues: CASSSGLADVDTQYF.

V and J are TRBV11-3 and TRBJ2-5, with 7 bases identical to TRBD2. The germline CDR1 and CDR2 sequences are SGHNT and YENEEA. With V trimmed by 5 bases and J by 5 bases, 11 bases remained unmatched. This CDR3 has 15 residues. The DNA for the CDR3 is TGTGCCAGCAGCCCTGGGCTAGCGGAGATGGAGACCCAGTACTTC. This sequence encodes CASSPGLAEMETQYF.

Here the CDR3 reads CASSPGTVKETQYF. The CDR3 nucleotides read TGTGCCAGCAGCCCCGGGACAGTAAAAGAGACCCAGTACTTC. The chain is built from TRBV7-6 and TRBJ2-5, with TRBD1 matching 7 bases. CDR3 length: 14 amino acids. Germline assignment: CDR1 SGHVS and CDR2 FNYEAQ. The V segment lost 5 bases and the J segment 3 bases; nucleotides outside the gene matches: 6.

This chain joins TRBV4-3 and TRBJ1-1, with D maybe TRBD1 (6 bases). This CDR3 contains 16 residues. CDR1 and CDR2 (germline): LGHNA, YSLEER. V dropped 1 base and J dropped 1 base, with 13 bases sitting between them. The CDR3 here is CASSQVNPGANTEAFF. The CDR3 bases are TGCGCCAGCAGCCAAGTGAATCCAGGGGCGAACACTGAAGCTTTCTTT.

V gene TRBV6-1 combines with J gene TRBJ2-7; the match to TRBD1 covers 11 bases. Germline CDR1 is MNHNS and CDR2 is SASEGT. Trimming removed 8 bases from V and 6 bases from J; junction bases left unmatched: 6. The CDR3 runs to 13 residues. CDR3 amino acids: CASGGQGVIEQYV. CDR3 sequence (DNA): TGTGCCAGCGGGGGACAGGGGGTCATCGAGCAGTACGTC.

This chain joins TRBV2 and TRBJ1-4; D might be TRBD1 (6 bases). This CDR3 has 15 residues. With 5 bases removed from V and 8 bases from J, the gap between germline ends came to 18 bases. Germline CDR1 and CDR2: SNHLY and FYNNEI. CDR3 in amino acids: CASSKNPNRVEKLFF. In DNA form, the CDR3 reads TGTGCCAGCAGTAAGAACCCGAACAGGGTAGAAAAACTGTTTTTT.

The genes are TRBV7-2 and TRBJ2-7; perhaps TRBD2 as D (6 bases). The CDR3 length is 14 residues. Germline CDR1 is SGHTA and CDR2 is FQGNSA. V lost 0 bases, J lost 6 bases, and 12 bases lay in between. CDR3: CASSLALLATEQYV. The CDR3 DNA sequence: TGTGCCAGCAGCTTAGCCCTACTAGCAACCGAGCAGTACGTC.

This clone was seen just once. The chain has TRBV2 and TRBJ2-3; 7 bases are a match to TRBD1. In germline, CDR1 is SNHLY, CDR2 FYNNEI. V shed 5 bases, J shed 14 bases, and the junction held 10 bases outside the gene matches. The CDR3 length is 12 residues. CDR3 DNA sequence: TGTGCCAGCAGTTCAGACAGGGAACTTCCGTATTTT. Translation: CASSSDRELPYF. The whole variable domain, filled in from reference TRBV2 and TRBJ2-3, reads EPEVTQTPSHQVTQMGQEVILRCVPISNHLYFYWYRQILGQKVEFLVSFYNNEISEKSEIFDDQFSVERPDGSNFTLKIRSTKLEDSAMYFCASSSDRELPYFGPGTRLTVL.

The V call is TRBV18, the J call TRBJ2-6; TRBD2 matches 14 bases. Germline trimming cut 8 bases from V and 4 bases from J; bases unmatched to any gene: 4. CDR1 is KGHSH, CDR2 LQKENI, per germline. The CDR3 length is 16 residues. The CDR3 is CASTGLAGAGANVLTF. CDR3 nucleotide sequence: TGTGCCAGCACGGGACTAGCGGGGGCCGGGGCCAACGTCCTGACTTTC.

The V call is TRBV7-3, the J call TRBJ2-2; D not resolved. V was cut by 2 bases and J by 2 bases, with 9 bases left in between. Germline CDR1 and CDR2: SGHTA and FQGTGA. The CDR3 has 15 residues. CDR3 in amino acids: CASSLWGSNTGELFF. DNA of the CDR3: TGTGCCAGCAGCTTATGGGGATCTAACACCGGGGAGCTGTTTTTT.

This rearrangement joins TRBV28 to TRBJ1-5, with D hard to call. Trimming removed 2 bases at V and 0 bases at J, with 11 bases between. The length of the CDR3 is 16 residues. Germline V CDR1 and CDR2: MDHEN, SYDVKM. CDR3 sequence: CASSLGAKVSNQPQHF. The CDR3 DNA sequence: TGTGCCAGCAGTTTAGGCGCTAAGGTTAGCAATCAGCCCCAGCATTTT.

The J gene is TRBJ1-1, the V gene TRBV28, with 9 bases fitting TRBD1. Germline CDR1 is MDHEN and CDR2 is SYDVKM. The CDR3 runs to 15 residues. With V trimmed by 10 bases and J by 5 bases, 14 bases remained unmatched. CDR3 bases: TGTGCCACCACACAGCAGACAGGGGGGATGACTGAAGCTTTCTTT. As protein: CATTQQTGGMTEAFF.

The V gene is TRBV2, the J gene TRBJ1-1, with 7 bases matching TRBD1. In germline, CDR1 is SNHLY, CDR2 FYNNEI. CDR3 size: 14 residues. The V gene end was trimmed by 7 bases and the J gene end by 1 base; junction bases not matched to a gene: 6. In DNA, the CDR3 is TGTGCCAGCAACTCGGGACAGACGAACACTGAAGCTTTCTTT. Residues: CASNSGQTNTEAFF.

The CDR3 here is CASSRPAAGELFF. DNA for the CDR3: TGTGCCAGCTCACGTCCGGCGGCCGGGGAGCTGTTTTTT. V gene TRBV18 combines with J gene TRBJ2-2, with D unresolved. This CDR3 spans 13 amino acids. From germline, CDR1 is KGHSH and CDR2 LQKENI. V lost 4 bases and J 6 bases, leaving 9 bases between the germline ends.